These T cell receptor beta chains were read from a single sample in a study of T cell responses to AZD1222 COVID-19 vaccine. This table comes from immunoSEQ multiplex PCR, and its TCRdb copy is limited to in-frame clones, with some not included. Found here are more than 80,000 clones, 70% to 90% of them singletons; the top ten hold about an eighth. Sample: peripheral blood, taken 28 days after the second AZD1222 dose. All receptors derive from an adult who received the AZD1222 COVID-19 vaccine. Each CDR3 is given with its conserved first and last residue. A D gene is named only where the DNA matches it firmly. Clone size is given for some rows only: seen once, a few or many times, or a class if the clone is expanded.

j_call: TRBJ1-4
clone_size: once
v_call: TRBV4-1
d_call: NA
cdr3_aa: CASSNPDRRELFF
cdr3_nt: TGCGCCAGCAGCAACCCCGACAGGCGCGAGCTGTTTTTT

j_call: TRBJ2-1
clone_size: NA
v_call: TRBV6-1
d_call: TRBD1
cdr3_aa: CASSEVGRVGTGGYGRDNEQFF
cdr3_nt: TGTGCCAGCAGTGAAGTGGGGCGTGTCGGGACAGGGGGCTACGGTAGGGACAATGAGCAGTTCTTC

j_call: TRBJ1-4
clone_size: NA
v_call: TRBV7-9
d_call: NA
cdr3_aa: CASSGGLEKLFF
cdr3_nt: TGTGCCAGCAGCGGCGGGTTAGAAAAACTGTTTTTT

j_call: TRBJ1-5
clone_size: many
v_call: TRBV6-2/TRBV6-3
d_call: NA
cdr3_aa: CASSYYGRFGNQPQHF
cdr3_nt: TGTGCCAGCAGCTACTACGGACGTTTCGGCAATCAGCCCCAGCATTTT

j_call: TRBJ1-5
clone_size: NA
v_call: TRBV15
d_call: TRBD1
cdr3_aa: CATSRDQGQGSNQPQHF
cdr3_nt: TGTGCCACCAGCAGAGATCAAGGACAGGGTAGCAATCAGCCCCAGCATTTT

j_call: TRBJ2-7
clone_size: NA
v_call: TRBV6-5
d_call: NA
cdr3_aa: CASRPGSDYEQYF
cdr3_nt: TGTGCCAGCAGACCGGGATCAGACTACGAGCAGTACTTC

j_call: TRBJ2-1
clone_size: NA
v_call: TRBV4-3
d_call: TRBD2
cdr3_aa: CASSQGTGTSGGALNEQFF
cdr3_nt: TGCGCCAGCAGCCAAGGTACCGGGACTAGCGGGGGGGCCCTTAATGAGCAGTTCTTC

j_call: TRBJ1-1
clone_size: few
v_call: TRBV4-3
d_call: NA
cdr3_aa: CASSLLQGNTEAFF
cdr3_nt: TGCGCCAGCAGCTTACTCCAGGGAAACACTGAAGCTTTCTTT

j_call: TRBJ1-3
clone_size: NA
v_call: TRBV7-2
d_call: NA
cdr3_aa: CASRPSGAGLGNTIYF
cdr3_nt: TGTGCCAGCAGACCCTCCGGAGCAGGGTTAGGAAACACCATATATTTT

j_call: TRBJ2-6
clone_size: NA
v_call: TRBV12-5
d_call: NA
cdr3_aa: CASGWSSGANVLTF
cdr3_nt: TGTGCTAGCGGTTGGAGCTCTGGGGCCAACGTCCTGACTTTC

j_call: TRBJ1-6
clone_size: once
v_call: TRBV28
d_call: NA
cdr3_aa: CASSLRQVTSPLHF
cdr3_nt: TGTGCCAGCAGTTTAAGACAGGTCACTTCACCCCTCCACTTT